This is a list of T cell receptor beta chains from one sample in a study of T cells in Graves' hyperthyroidism and ophthalmopathy. TCRdb reprocessed the multiplex PCR reads with MiXCR, giving one entry per CDR3 protein. The sample carries about 340,000 distinct CDR3 sequences, over 15% recorded once. Specimen: blood. The receptors were sampled from a woman between 45 and 60 years old with Graves' hyperthyroidism. Both conserved end residues are part of each CDR3. The order of the fields is V gene, CDR3 protein.

>TRBV5-5
CASNQRDWRDEQFF
>TRBV20-1
CSATTGTGVGTQYF
>TRBV9
CASSAWDSSAPGNTIYF
>TRBV6-1
CASSFRDSTEAFF
>TRBV18
CASSTDRAEKLFF
>TRBV5-4
CASSPRPTSPDEQFF
>TRBV19
CASSIDLGQGASGANVLTF
>TRBV5-1
CASSLAGEYTEAFF
>TRBV3-1
CASSQAIDRATGELFF
>TRBV2
CASSEVRGTEASF
>TRBV2
CASGTPGLADNEQFF
>TRBV7-6
CASSGRGGTRSTDTQYF
>TRBV6-2/TRBV6-3
CASSYSRSLRPEGTEAFF
>TRBV12-3/TRBV12-4
CASRRTGSSYNSPPHF
>TRBV10-3
CAIRDPGTGSSYEQYF
>TRBV4-1
CASSQHGRPQHF
>TRBV27
CASKSGSSYNEQFF
>TRBV28
CASSLINEQFF
>TRBV5-5
CASSLTGGYETQYF
>TRBV6-1
CASSEALQGSSPLHF
>TRBV20-1
CSARKSDSIQETQYF
>TRBV9
CASSTSGRQETQYF
>TRBV11-3
CASSLEGRLGTQYF
>TRBV28
CASGGRLLFF
>TRBV10-3
CAISDFEGLAGQLGELFF
>TRBV11-2
CATTGQTTEAFF
>TRBV18
CASSPGQEGEKLFF
>TRBV24-1
CATSDPGTGRETQYF
>TRBV20-1
CSAIRDSQNIQYF
>TRBV6-1
CASSFPGQGVAEAFF
>TRBV11-1
CASSLAPLDTGELFF
>TRBV11-3
CASSGDRGLNEQFF
>TRBV4-2
CASSQGFTLFNNEQFF
>TRBV14
CASSQSGTHEQFF
>TRBV6-1
CASSRGNSYEQYF
>TRBV6-1
CASSLMTADTEAFF
>TRBV3-1
CASSDAGTSGINEQFF
>TRBV4-1
CASSQGDGRIYGYTF
>TRBV20-1
CSASGLAGSYEQYF
>TRBV18
CASSPRGLAGGDEQFF
>TRBV6-2/TRBV6-3
CASRAGTGDYEQYF
>TRBV27
CASSIRVGYGYTF
>TRBV20-1
CSAREWTSGMLFEQYF
>TRBV12-3/TRBV12-4
CASSLGDRGSEQYF
>TRBV2
CASSVRLIYSIQYF
>TRBV6-2/TRBV6-3
CASTEGGDRRNTIYF
>TRBV6-1
CASNPPESDTQYF
>TRBV27
CASRREGFGDRNEQFF